The 25 T cell receptor beta chains listed next were all sequenced from one sample in a study of T cells in Graves' hyperthyroidism and ophthalmopathy. Amplification of TCR beta CDR3 regions used RNA as the template. An initial round of RT-PCR targeting the TCR CDR3 relied on the HTBI primer set. Each CDR3 protein gets one entry after TCRdb re-called the multiplex PCR reads with MiXCR. The sample lists 650,000 to 850,000 distinct CDR3 sequences, around a sixth occurring once. Material: blood. The receptors come from a woman aged 45-65 years with Graves' hyperthyroidism that later progressed to Graves' ophthalmopathy.

The gene calls are TRBV5-1 and TRBJ2-5; 7 bases fit TRBD1. Germline V gives CDR1 SGHRS, CDR2 YFSETQ. The CDR3 runs to 14 residues. The J segment lost 13 bases and the V segment lost 4 bases, leaving 16 bases of the junction unmatched. CDR3 protein: CASSLDRLLDGPYF. The CDR3 DNA sequence: TGCGCCAGCAGCCTGGACAGGTTGCTGGATGGTCCGTACTTC. Full variable domain (missing parts from reference TRBV5-1 and TRBJ2-5): KAGVTQTPRYLIKTRGQQVTLSCSPISGHRSVSWYQQTPGQGLQFLFEYFSETQRNKGNFPGRFSGRQFSNSRSEMNVSTLELGDSALYLCASSLDRLLDGPYFGPGTRLLVL.

This chain uses TRBV6-1 with TRBJ1-4; maybe TRBD1 (6 bases). The V end was cut by 6 bases, the J end by 8 bases, with 16 bases between. The CDR3 sequence is 14 residues long. The germline V gene has CDR1 MNHNS and CDR2 SASEGT. DNA for the CDR3: TGTGCCAGCAGGGCGGCGGGGGGCGAAGAAAAACTGTTTTTT. Translation gives CASRAAGGEEKLFF.

This clonotype has a count of ten or more. In nucleotides, the CDR3 is TGCGCCAGCAGCCCCGGGACGACAGACAATGAGCAGTTCTTC. It translates to CASSPGTTDNEQFF. The J gene is TRBJ2-1, the V gene TRBV5-1; possibly TRBD1 or TRBD2 for D (5 bases each). Germline V CDR1 and CDR2: SGHRS, YFSETQ. The CDR3 loop spans 14 amino acids. Trimming left V 4 bases short and J 5 bases short, with 13 bases between. Based on the CDR3 plus reference TRBV5-1 and TRBJ2-1, the full variable domain is KAGVTQTPRYLIKTRGQQVTLSCSPISGHRSVSWYQQTPGQGLQFLFEYFSETQRNKGNFPGRFSGRQFSNSRSEMNVSTLELGDSALYLCASSPGTTDNEQFFGPGTRLTVL.

This clonotype was found a few times. One end of the junction is discordant with germline, which a read error may explain. The rearrangement uses TRBV5-1 and TRBJ2-1; maybe TRBD2 (5 bases). There are 13 residues in the CDR3. The germline V gene encodes CDR1 SGHRS and CDR2 YFSETQ. In DNA form, the CDR3 reads TGCGCCAGCAGCAGTTCAGACTACAATGAGCAGTCCTTC. Residues: CASSSSDYNEQSF.

The chain recombines TRBV4-2 with TRBJ1-2; TRBD1 is a possible D gene (5 bases). The CDR3 spans 14 residues. V lost 0 bases to trimming and J lost 8 bases, with 13 bases between them. CDR1 and CDR2 from the germline V gene are LGHNA and YNFKEQ. The CDR3 sequence is CASSQDQGGRGYTF. The CDR3 DNA is TGTGCCAGCAGCCAAGACCAGGGCGGTCGGGGCTACACCTTC.

This clonotype was found a few times. This chain connects TRBV27 to TRBJ2-5; 8 bases match TRBD2. Trimming at V came to 5 bases and at J to 1 base, leaving 9 bases not matched to a gene. Germline V lookup: CDR1 MNHEY, CDR2 SMNVEV (reference sequence). The CDR3 loop spans 16 amino acids. CDR3 sequence reads: CASSMKRGLPQETQYF. CDR3 bases: TGTGCCAGCAGTATGAAGCGGGGGCTCCCCCAAGAGACCCAGTACTTC.

CDR3 DNA sequence: TGTGCCAGCAGCTTGGTTGGATCAGGGGGCAAAACTGAAGCTTTCTTT. This encodes CASSLVGSGGKTEAFF. The rearrangement uses TRBV5-5 and TRBJ1-1; TRBD1 matches at 8 bases. Germline V CDR1 and CDR2: SGHKS, YYEKEE (reference sequence). The J segment lost 5 bases and the V segment lost 0 bases, leaving 9 bases of the junction unmatched. The CDR3 is made up of 16 amino acids.

The chain employs TRBV29-1 and TRBJ1-2; 9 nucleotides match TRBD1. V gave up 5 bases and J gave up 2 bases; unmatched junction bases: 3. This CDR3 is 13 amino acids long. Germline V lookup: CDR1 SQVTM, CDR2 ANQGSEA. CDR3 in DNA: TGCAGCGTTCTAGGACAGGGGAACTATGGCTACACCTTC. Protein: CSVLGQGNYGYTF.

This clonotype was detected a few times. Without the conserved terminal phenylalanine or tryptophan, this CDR3 likely stems from a read error. The rearrangement links TRBV20-1 to TRBJ1-1, with D hard to call. Trimming shortened V by 5 bases and J by 3 bases, and 16 bases separated the two germline ends. Germline loops: CDR1 DFQATT, CDR2 SNEGSKA (reference sequence). The CDR3 is 14 amino acids. CDR3 bases: TGCAGTGCTCCCCGGGCCCCACTTGACACTGAAGCTTTCCTT. Translation: CSAPRAPLDTEAFL.

This chain uses TRBV5-5 with TRBJ2-2; 8 nucleotides agree with TRBD1. Germline V gives CDR1 SGHKS, CDR2 YYEKEE (reference sequence). J was trimmed by 8 bases and V by 4 bases; bases with no gene match: 4. The CDR3 contains 13 residues. The CDR3, as DNA: TGTGCCAGCAGCCCGGACAGGGCTGGGGAGCTGTTTTTT. Its translation: CASSPDRAGELFF.

This clonotype appeared a few times. Since a much larger clone is just one base distant, this may be a read error. This sequence joins TRBV9 and TRBJ2-7; no clear D gene. Per germline, CDR1 SGDLS and CDR2 YYNGEE. V gave up 1 base and J gave up 3 bases, with 5 bases separating them. The CDR3 totals 12 residues. CDR3 DNA: TGTGCCAGCAGCGTAACAGACTACGAGCAGTACTTC. This sequence encodes CASSVTDYEQYF.

The V gene is TRBV11-1, the J gene TRBJ2-6; TRBD1 matches 11 bases. CDR1 is SGHAT, CDR2 FQDESV, per germline (reference sequence). V lost 5 bases, J lost 0 bases, and 9 bases stayed unmatched. The CDR3 covers 19 residues. The CDR3 DNA sequence: TGTGCCAGCAGCGAAAAAGGGACAGGGGGACTCTCTGGGGCCAACGTCCTGACTTTC. Protein: CASSEKGTGGLSGANVLTF.

This clonotype has just a few counts. V is TRBV20-1 and J is TRBJ1-2, with D possibly matching TRBD1 (5 bases). V lost 3 bases and J 4 bases, leaving 9 bases between the germline ends. The CDR3 has 12 amino acids. Germline V gene data show CDR1 as DFQATT and CDR2 as SNEGSKA (reference sequence). CDR3 region: CSASWGGYGYTF. Here the CDR3 DNA reads TGCAGTGCTAGCTGGGGGGGCTATGGCTACACCTTC.

The chain has TRBV29-1 and TRBJ1-1, with D tentatively TRBD1 (6 bases). With 2 bases removed from V and 4 bases from J, the gap between germline ends came to 17 bases. The CDR3 contains 15 residues. Per germline, CDR1 SQVTM and CDR2 ANQGSEA. CDR3 sequence (DNA): TGCAGCGTTGAACCTTTATACAGGGAGGGCACTGAAGCTTTCTTT. Protein sequence: CSVEPLYREGTEAFF.

This chain uses TRBV19 with TRBJ1-5, with D perhaps TRBD1 (5 bases). The germline CDR1 and CDR2 sequences are LNHDA and SQIVND (reference sequence). The CDR3 covers 15 residues. V was trimmed by 3 bases and J by 7 bases, leaving 16 bases between them. CDR3 protein: CASSISAGKGQPQHF. The CDR3 nucleotides are TGTGCCAGTAGTATCTCTGCAGGGAAGGGACAGCCCCAGCATTTT.

This chain uses TRBV27 with TRBJ2-2; D may be TRBD2 (7 bases). CDR3 length: 18 amino acids. V lost 2 bases and J lost 1, with 17 bases in between. The germline V gene encodes CDR1 MNHEY and CDR2 SMNVEV (reference sequence). The CDR3 coding sequence is TGTGCCAGCAGTTTAGGGAGGGGGGGACCACAGAACACCGGGGAGCTGTTTTTT. This gives the protein CASSLGRGGPQNTGELFF.

The genes are TRBV12-5 and TRBJ1-3; a possible D gene is TRBD1 (6 bases). The CDR3 is made up of 13 amino acids. CDR1 and CDR2 (germline): LGHNT, FRNRAP. Between the trimmed V and J ends, which lost 10 bases and 5 bases, there was a span of 15 bases. The CDR3 is CATSTGSRNTIYF. The DNA of the CDR3 is TGTGCTACAAGCACAGGGTCGAGAAACACCATATATTTT.

This clonotype was recorded a few times. V is TRBV11-2 and J is TRBJ1-4; no reliable D call. V shed 1 base and J shed 7 bases, with 4 bases lying between them. Germline lookup yields CDR1 SGHAT and CDR2 FQNNGV. This CDR3 region has 12 residues. The CDR3 region is CASSLGLEKLFF. The CDR3 DNA reads as TGTGCCAGCAGCTTAGGGCTTGAAAAACTGTTTTTT.

The chain combines TRBV7-2 with TRBJ2-7, with D perhaps TRBD2 (6 bases). Between the trimmed V and J ends, which lost 4 bases and 5 bases, there was a span of 18 bases. The CDR3 sequence is 15 residues long. From germline, CDR1 is SGHTA and CDR2 FQGNSA. CDR3 amino acids: CASSSGVGGLNEQYF. CDR3 coding DNA: TGTGCCAGCAGCTCCGGGGTCGGGGGTCTAAACGAGCAGTACTTC.

This clonotype was detected only a few times. The chain combines TRBV4-1 with TRBJ1-3; D uncertain. The CDR3 spans 15 residues. V shed 1 base and J shed 4 bases, with 11 bases lying between them. Germline V CDR1 and CDR2: MGHRA, YSYEKL. The DNA for the CDR3 is TGCGCCAGCAGCCAAGTGAACGGTCCCGGAAACACCATATATTTT. Its protein is CASSQVNGPGNTIYF.

CDR3 amino acids: CASSYGRGHYEQYF. The DNA of the CDR3 is TGTGCCAGCAGTTACGGCAGGGGGCATTACGAGCAGTACTTC. The chain recombines TRBV6-2 or TRBV6-3 with TRBJ2-7; 8 nucleotides agree with TRBD1. J lost 4 bases, V lost 2 bases, and 4 bases had no gene match. Germline V lookup: CDR1 MNHEY, CDR2 SVGEGT. The CDR3 is 14 amino acids.

The V gene is TRBV4-1, the J gene TRBJ2-7, with D tentatively TRBD2 (6 bases). Germline V gene data show CDR1 as MGHRA and CDR2 as YSYEKL. The CDR3 length is 15 residues. V lost 1 base and J lost 2, with 12 bases in between. The CDR3 DNA follows: TGCGCCAGCAGCCAAGGCCTGGAGGGCACCTACGAGCAGTACTTC. This sequence encodes CASSQGLEGTYEQYF.

The J gene is TRBJ1-1, the V gene TRBV28; no clear D. With 6 bases removed from V and 4 bases from J, the gap between germline ends came to 18 bases. Germline V lookup: CDR1 MDHEN, CDR2 SYDVKM. CDR3 length: 15 amino acids. The CDR3 DNA sequence: TGTGCCAGCAGCCTTGGGTTCAGGCGGGCCACTGAAGCTTTCTTT. Translation gives CASSLGFRRATEAFF.

J is TRBJ1-6 and V is TRBV6-1; TRBD1 matches at 8 bases. The CDR3 loop spans 13 amino acids. The J segment lost 10 bases and the V segment lost 7 bases, leaving 6 bases of the junction unmatched. Germline-derived CDR1 and CDR2 are MNHNS and SASEGT. The chain's CDR3 is CASKDRGRSPLHF. The CDR3 coding sequence is TGTGCCAGCAAAGACAGGGGAAGATCACCCCTCCACTTT.

This clonotype has just a few counts. One junction end does not reproduce the germline sequence, and a read error may be involved. The chain employs TRBV5-1 and TRBJ1-2; 8 bases are a match to TRBD1. CDR1 is SGHRS, CDR2 YFSETQ, per germline. The CDR3 length is 15 residues. The CDR3 protein is CASSLIQGAGYGYTF. CDR3 coding DNA: TGTGCCAGCAGCTTGATCCAGGGGGCTGGTTATGGCTACACCTTC. Supplemented by reference TRBV5-1 and TRBJ1-2, the full variable domain reads KAGVTQTPRYLIKTRGQQVTLSCSPISGHRSVSWYQQTPGQGLQFLFEYFSETQRNKGNFPGRFSGRQFSNSRSEMNVSTLELGDSALYLCASSLIQGAGYGYTFGSGTRLTVV.